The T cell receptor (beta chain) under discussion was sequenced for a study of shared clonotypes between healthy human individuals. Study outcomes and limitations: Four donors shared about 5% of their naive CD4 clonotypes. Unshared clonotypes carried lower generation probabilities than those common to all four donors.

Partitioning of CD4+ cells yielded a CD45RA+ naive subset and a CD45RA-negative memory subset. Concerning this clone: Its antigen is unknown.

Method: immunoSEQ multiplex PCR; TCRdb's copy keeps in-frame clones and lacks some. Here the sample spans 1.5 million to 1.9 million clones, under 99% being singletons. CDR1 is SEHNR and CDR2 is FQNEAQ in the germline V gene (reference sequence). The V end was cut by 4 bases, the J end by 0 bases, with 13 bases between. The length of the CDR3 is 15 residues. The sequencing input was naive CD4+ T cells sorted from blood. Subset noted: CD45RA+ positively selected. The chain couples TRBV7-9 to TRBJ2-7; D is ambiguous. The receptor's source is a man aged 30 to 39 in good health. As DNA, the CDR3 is TGTGCCAGCAGCTCACGGTTCTCAAGCTCCTACGAGCAGTACTTC. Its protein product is CASSSRFSSSYEQYF. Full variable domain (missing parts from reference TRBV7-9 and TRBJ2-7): DTGVSQNPRHKITKRGQNVTFRCDPISEHNRLYWYRQTLGQGPEFLTYFQNEAQLEKSRLLSDRFSAERPKGSFSTLEIQRTEQGDSAMYLCASSSRFSSSYEQYFGPGTRLTVT.